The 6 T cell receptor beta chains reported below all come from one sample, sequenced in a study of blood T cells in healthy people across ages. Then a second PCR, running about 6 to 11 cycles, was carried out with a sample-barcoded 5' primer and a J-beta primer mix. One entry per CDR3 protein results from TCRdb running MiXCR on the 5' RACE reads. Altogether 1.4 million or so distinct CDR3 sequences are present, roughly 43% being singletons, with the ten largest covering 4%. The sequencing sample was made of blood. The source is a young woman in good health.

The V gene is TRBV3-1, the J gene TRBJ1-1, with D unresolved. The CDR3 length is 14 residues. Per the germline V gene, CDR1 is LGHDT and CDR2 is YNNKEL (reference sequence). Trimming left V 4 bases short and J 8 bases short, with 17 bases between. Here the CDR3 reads CASSPRGLDPEAFF. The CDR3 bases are TGTGCCAGCAGCCCCCGAGGGTTGGACCCAGAAGCTTTCTTT.

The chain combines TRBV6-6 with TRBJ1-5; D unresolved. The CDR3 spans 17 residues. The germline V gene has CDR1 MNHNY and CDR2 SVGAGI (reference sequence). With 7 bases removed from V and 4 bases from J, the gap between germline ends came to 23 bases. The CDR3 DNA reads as TGTGCCAGCATACGGCAGAGCCCTCTGATTGGGAATCAGCCCCAGCATTTT. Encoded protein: CASIRQSPLIGNQPQHF.

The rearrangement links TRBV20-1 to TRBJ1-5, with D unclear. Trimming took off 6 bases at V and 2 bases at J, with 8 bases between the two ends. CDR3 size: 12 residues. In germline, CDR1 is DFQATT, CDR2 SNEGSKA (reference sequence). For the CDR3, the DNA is TGCAGTGCAAGTATGGGCAATCAGCCCCAGCATTTT. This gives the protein CSASMGNQPQHF.

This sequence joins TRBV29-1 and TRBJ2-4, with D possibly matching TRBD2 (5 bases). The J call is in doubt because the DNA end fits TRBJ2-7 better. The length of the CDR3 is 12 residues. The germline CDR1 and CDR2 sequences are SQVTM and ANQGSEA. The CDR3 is CSVGRGIDEQYF. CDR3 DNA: TGCAGCGTCGGTCGGGGAATTGACGAGCAGTACTTC.

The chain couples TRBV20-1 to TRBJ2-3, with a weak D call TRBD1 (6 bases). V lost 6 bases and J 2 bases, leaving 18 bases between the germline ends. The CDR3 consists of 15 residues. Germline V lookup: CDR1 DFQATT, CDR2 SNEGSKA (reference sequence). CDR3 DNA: TGCAGTGCCACCCGTAGGGGGACCCACACAGATACGCAGTATTTT. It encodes CSATRRGTHTDTQYF.

CDR3 loop: CASSPLRGVTISTDTQYF. The CDR3 DNA follows: TGTGCCAGCAGCCCCCTTCGAGGTGTCACGATTAGCACAGATACGCAGTATTTT. The chain carries TRBV4-2 and TRBJ2-3; D not resolved. The CDR3 has 18 amino acids. Germline CDR1 and CDR2: LGHNA and YNFKEQ. The V end was cut by 4 bases, the J end by 0 bases, with 20 bases between.